The next 8 T cell receptor beta chains were all read from a single sample in a study of blood T cell repertoires in COVID-19. This table comes from immunoSEQ multiplex PCR, and its TCRdb copy is limited to in-frame clones, with some not included. The sample consists of 140,000 to 150,000 clones, approximately 90% of them appearing once. The specimen was PBMCs or T cells enriched from blood (not recorded which). The receptors here all came from a man aged 45-65 years who had recovered from COVID-19.

The chain combines TRBV11-2 with TRBJ2-7; 8 bases agree with TRBD1. Per the germline V gene, CDR1 is SGHAT and CDR2 is FQNNGV. The CDR3 extends over 14 amino acids. After removal of 5 bases from V and 3 bases from J, the junction contained 6 bases not matched to a gene. The CDR3 loop reads CASSQGTGRYEQYV. In DNA, the CDR3 is TGTGCCAGCAGCCAAGGGACAGGACGCTACGAGCAGTACGTC.

This clone was counted a single time. The chain has TRBV10-3 and TRBJ1-6; 8 bases match TRBD1. The V segment lost 6 bases and the J segment 8 bases; nucleotides outside the gene matches: 9. The CDR3 is 15 amino acids. Germline lookup yields CDR1 ENHRY and CDR2 SYGVKD. CDR3 protein: CAISAADREYSPLHF. Written as DNA, the CDR3 is TGTGCCATCAGCGCGGCGGACAGGGAGTATTCACCCCTCCACTTT.

The chain carries TRBV28 and TRBJ2-1; TRBD1 aligns across 7 bases. The CDR3 is 13 amino acids. Unmatched junction bases numbered 7, after V lost 5 bases and J lost 9 bases. The germline V gene encodes CDR1 MDHEN and CDR2 SYDVKM. CDR3 bases: TGTGCCAGCAGTCCCCCCAACAGGGGTGAGCAGTTCTTC. This sequence encodes CASSPPNRGEQFF.

The rearrangement uses TRBV10-3 and TRBJ2-3; a possible D gene is TRBD1 (7 bases). V lost 0 bases to trimming and J lost 5 bases, with 12 bases between them. The CDR3 contains 15 residues. Germline V gene sequence: CDR1 ENHRY, CDR2 SYGVKD. The CDR3 sequence is CAISESSQGGDTQYF. In nucleotides, the CDR3 is TGTGCCATCAGTGAGTCGAGCCAGGGGGGAGATACGCAGTATTTT.

This clone was detected a few times. This chain links TRBV7-2 with TRBJ2-3; TRBD1 matches 8 bases. Germline values: CDR1 SGHTA, CDR2 FQGNSA. V gave up 2 bases and J gave up 2 bases; unmatched junction bases: 3. The CDR3 consists of 15 residues. CDR3 sequence: CASSLRQGNTDTQYF. In DNA, the CDR3 is TGTGCCAGCAGCTTAAGACAGGGGAACACAGATACGCAGTATTTT.

The chain has TRBV6-5 and TRBJ2-7, with TRBD1 matching over 9 bases. Germline-derived CDR1 and CDR2 are MNHEY and SVGAGI. This CDR3 is 15 amino acids long. V shed 7 bases, J shed 5 bases, and the junction held 12 bases outside the gene matches. CDR3 sequence reads: CASIRTGTGTNEQYF. In DNA, the CDR3 is TGTGCCAGCATTCGCACCGGGACAGGGACTAACGAGCAGTACTTC.

The V and J genes are TRBV12-3 or TRBV12-4 and TRBJ1-2; 7 bases are a match to TRBD1. V lost 5 bases, J lost 4 bases, and 4 bases stayed unmatched. The CDR3 is made up of 13 amino acids. CDR3 protein: CASSRQGGYGYTF. CDR3 in DNA: TGTGCCAGCAGTAGACAGGGCGGCTATGGCTACACCTTC.

This sequence joins TRBV28 and TRBJ1-3; 7 bases fit TRBD1. Germline V gene data show CDR1 as MDHEN and CDR2 as SYDVKM. The CDR3 has 16 amino acids. V trimming: 6 bases; J trimming: 0 bases; junction bases outside the gene matches: 8. CDR3 in amino acids: CASSPGQASSGNTIYF. In DNA, the CDR3 is TGTGCCAGCAGCCCCGGACAGGCATCCTCTGGAAACACCATATATTTT.